What follows describes a single TCR beta chain. Its antigen is undetermined. This record belongs to a study of T-cell memory formation after mild COVID-19. On the study more broadly: TCR clusters mostly belonged to single donors.

TCRdb analysed the 5' RACE reads with MiXCR anew, one entry per CDR3 protein. The sample lists about 140,000 distinct CDR3 sequences, about 15% occurring once. Study outcomes and limitations: Unconfirmed was the SARS-CoV-2 specificity of second-wave clones that peaked on day 37. Contracting clones from day 15 to 85 showed balanced CD4/CD8; later expanders favored CD4+. Some SARS-CoV-2-responding clones were already detected in memory before infection.

The sample was PBMCs or a T cell subset sorted from them (not recorded which). The TCR originated in an adult woman who had mild COVID-19 (a few samples of this study predate the infection). Cell type and time point are not known.

The CDR3 bases are TGCGCCAGCAGCTTGGTAGGTGGAGGGCTTCCTGAAGCTTTCTTT. This codes for CASSLVGGGLPEAFF. The V gene is TRBV5-1, the J gene TRBJ1-1, with D hard to call. CDR3 length: 15 residues. V lost 0 bases, J lost 6 bases, and 15 bases lay in between. Germline assignment: CDR1 SGHRS and CDR2 YFSETQ. Looking up the rest from reference TRBV5-1 and TRBJ1-1 gives the full variable domain: KAGVTQTPRYLIKTRGQQVTLSCSPISGHRSVSWYQQTPGQGLQFLFEYFSETQRNKGNFPGRFSGRQFSNSRSEMNVSTLELGDSALYLCASSLVGGGLPEAFFGQGTRLTVV.